A single sample gave rise to the 24 T cell receptor beta chains below, sequenced in a study of shared clonotypes between healthy human individuals. TCRdb's table, derived via immunoSEQ multiplex PCR, lists solely in-frame clones and lacks some. Of 2,500,000 or so clones listed, 80% to 95% are singletons. The sequenced sample consisted of naive CD4+ T cells from PBMCs. This sample's subset: CD45RA+ positively selected. These receptors originate from a man between 18 and 29 years old in good health. Some clones in this sample may be carry-over from other donors' samples.

The rearrangement joins TRBV27 to TRBJ2-7, with D possibly matching TRBD1 (6 bases). This CDR3 region has 14 residues. Trimming shortened V by 4 bases and J by 1 base, and 11 bases separated the two germline ends. Germline lookup yields CDR1 MNHEY and CDR2 SMNVEV (reference sequence). The CDR3 is CASSSAGQSYEQYF. CDR3 nucleotide sequence: TGTGCCAGCAGTTCCGCCGGACAGTCCTACGAGCAGTACTTC.

This clone is a singleton in its sample. V is TRBV28 and J is TRBJ1-3; D possibly corresponds to TRBD1 (5 bases). Trimming took 9 bases from V and 0 from J, leaving 15 bases between them. The germline CDR1 and CDR2 sequences are MDHEN and SYDVKM. The CDR3 is 15 residues long. The CDR3 reads CASFSGTSSGNTIYF. In nucleotides, the CDR3 is TGTGCCAGTTTTTCAGGGACGAGCTCTGGAAACACCATATATTTT.

This chain joins TRBV4-2 and TRBJ1-4, with TRBD1 identical over 7 bases. The V segment lost 4 bases and the J segment 3 bases; nucleotides outside the gene matches: 11. The CDR3 consists of 17 residues. Germline V gives CDR1 LGHNA, CDR2 YNFKEQ. CDR3 coding DNA: TGTGCCAGCAGCCGGACCAACAGGGGCCAGGCTAATGAAAAACTGTTTTTT. Translating gives CASSRTNRGQANEKLFF.

V and J are TRBV5-1 and TRBJ2-3, with 11 bases matching TRBD2. The trim removed 6 bases at V and 7 bases at J, leaving 4 bases unmatched. Germline V lookup: CDR1 SGHRS, CDR2 YFSETQ. CDR3 length: 13 amino acids. The CDR3 region has the DNA TGCGCCAGCAAGACTAGCGGGGAATATACGCAGTATTTT. Translated, it gives CASKTSGEYTQYF.

This clone has only a few counts. The chain recombines TRBV9 with TRBJ1-1, with D uncertain. V shed 0 bases and J shed 0 bases, with 6 bases lying between them. The CDR3 is made up of 14 amino acids. Germline values: CDR1 SGDLS, CDR2 YYNGEE. The chain's CDR3 is CASSVDTVNTEAFF. In DNA form, the CDR3 reads TGTGCCAGCAGCGTAGACACAGTGAACACTGAAGCTTTCTTT.

The genes are TRBV19 and TRBJ1-5; no firm D call. CDR3 size: 13 residues. V lost 6 bases, J lost 5 bases, and 11 bases lay in between. Germline V gives CDR1 LNHDA, CDR2 SQIVND (reference sequence). DNA for the CDR3: TGTGCCAGTAGAGATTCAGAGTATCAGCCCCAGCATTTT. Its protein is CASRDSEYQPQHF.

The CDR3 is CASSRGRGNEQFF. Written as DNA, the CDR3 is TGTGCCAGCAGCAGGGGCCGGGGCAATGAGCAGTTCTTC. This chain connects TRBV11-2 to TRBJ2-1, with D possibly being TRBD1 or TRBD2 (5 bases each). V was clipped by 5 bases and J by 6 bases, with 11 bases between them. CDR3 length: 13 residues. CDR1 is SGHAT and CDR2 is FQNNGV in the germline V gene.

This chain uses TRBV6-1 with TRBJ1-4; D is undetermined. V lost 7 bases and J lost 3, with 9 bases in between. This CDR3 spans 13 amino acids. CDR1 and CDR2 from the germline V gene are MNHNS and SASEGT. The CDR3 reads CASTREPNEKLFF. CDR3 nucleotide sequence: TGTGCCAGCACCCGGGAGCCTAATGAAAAACTGTTTTTT.

V is TRBV5-1 and J is TRBJ1-1, with 7 nucleotides matching TRBD1. The CDR3 consists of 14 residues. V was pared by 5 bases and J by 4 bases, with 8 bases of the junction left unmatched. In germline, CDR1 is SGHRS, CDR2 YFSETQ. CDR3 protein: CASSRQGRGTEAFF. CDR3 sequence (DNA): TGCGCCAGCAGTCGACAGGGTAGGGGCACTGAAGCTTTCTTT.

A note on this clone: Germline and junction disagree at one end, which may indicate a read error. The chain couples TRBV11-2 to TRBJ2-1; 9 bases are a match to TRBD2. Germline-derived CDR1 and CDR2 are SGHAT and FQNNGV. The CDR3 has 14 residues. The chain's CDR3 is CASSLVPSGTSKVF. The CDR3 bases are TGTGCCAGCAGCTTAGTACCCTCCGGGACTAGCAAGGTCTTC.

The genes are TRBV5-4 and TRBJ1-1; 8 nucleotides agree with TRBD1. The J segment lost 5 bases and the V segment lost 4 bases, leaving 10 bases of the junction unmatched. This CDR3 is 15 amino acids long. From germline, CDR1 is SGHNT and CDR2 YYREEE (reference sequence). DNA of the CDR3: TGTGCCAGCAGCCACCAAACAGGGGGGAGGACTGAAGCTTTCTTT. This sequence encodes CASSHQTGGRTEAFF.

The chain carries TRBV6-1 and TRBJ1-4, with TRBD1 matching over 7 bases. J was trimmed by 6 bases and V by 6 bases; bases with no gene match: 7. From germline, CDR1 is MNHNS and CDR2 SASEGT. This CDR3 contains 14 residues. CDR3 sequence (DNA): TGTGCCAGCAGCGAAACAGGGGAAGATGAAAAACTGTTTTTT. This translates into CASSETGEDEKLFF.

The V gene is TRBV29-1, the J gene TRBJ2-1; the D is unclear. CDR3 length: 14 residues. V lost 2 bases and J lost 0, with 8 bases in between. CDR1 SQVTM and CDR2 ANQGSEA come from the germline V gene. CDR3 nucleotides: TGCAGCGTTGAATGGTCCAGCTCCTACAATGAGCAGTTCTTC. This translates into CSVEWSSSYNEQFF.

The chain links TRBV28 to TRBJ2-5; 13 nucleotides align to TRBD2. Trimming at V came to 5 bases and at J to 7 bases, leaving 13 bases not matched to a gene. CDR3 size: 17 residues. From germline, CDR1 is MDHEN and CDR2 SYDVKM. This CDR3 reads CASSQTSGRALVGTQYF. Here the CDR3 DNA reads TGTGCCAGCAGTCAAACTAGCGGGAGGGCCCTCGTTGGGACCCAGTACTTC.

Concerning this clone: Other DNA sequences from this sample encode an identical CDR3 as well. The chain has TRBV20-1 and TRBJ2-2; D tentatively reads TRBD1 or TRBD2 (5 bases each). The CDR3 extends over 11 amino acids. Between the trimmed V and J ends, which lost 3 bases and 6 bases, there was a span of 5 bases. Germline V gene sequence: CDR1 DFQATT, CDR2 SNEGSKA (reference sequence). CDR3 bases: TGCAGTGCTAGGGGGGCCGGGGAGCTGTTTTTT. It is translated as CSARGAGELFF.

The rearrangement uses TRBV7-2 and TRBJ1-3, with D unclear. This CDR3 is 17 amino acids long. The germline V gene has CDR1 SGHTA and CDR2 FQGNSA. V was pared by 5 bases and J by 2 bases, with 19 bases between. The CDR3 nucleotides are TGTGCCAGCAGCGCCGGCCCCTTGGCGGGGACTGGAAACACCATATATTTT. It translates to CASSAGPLAGTGNTIYF.

The V gene is TRBV28, the J gene TRBJ2-3, with a weak D call TRBD2 (5 bases). Trimming removed 5 bases from V and 4 bases from J, with 16 bases in between. The length of the CDR3 is 15 residues. Looked up from germline, CDR1 is MDHEN and CDR2 is SYDVKM. The CDR3 DNA follows: TGTGCCAGCAGTCCAGGTGAACGGGGATCAGATACGCAGTATTTT. Translated, it gives CASSPGERGSDTQYF.

J is TRBJ2-3 and V is TRBV7-3; maybe TRBD2 (6 bases). The CDR3 has 14 residues. Trimming took 5 bases from V and 2 from J, leaving 11 bases between them. Germline CDR1 and CDR2: SGHTA and FQGTGA. This chain's CDR3 is CASSRDSNTDTQYF. DNA of the CDR3: TGTGCCAGCAGCCGGGACTCTAACACAGATACGCAGTATTTT.

The gene calls are TRBV9 and TRBJ2-1, with 8 bases that match TRBD2. Germline assignment: CDR1 SGDLS and CDR2 YYNGEE. Germline trimming cut 0 bases from V and 8 bases from J; bases unmatched to any gene: 7. CDR3 length: 15 residues. CDR3 DNA sequence: TGTGCCAGCAGCGTAGGGGGACTAGTCCGTTATGAGCAGTTCTTC. It translates to CASSVGGLVRYEQFF.

V usage is TRBV6-1 and J usage is TRBJ2-2; D remains ambiguous. Germline V gives CDR1 MNHNS, CDR2 SASEGT. Trimming removed 8 bases from V and 6 bases from J, with 13 bases in between. CDR3 size: 13 residues. The CDR3 DNA reads as TGTGCCAGCCGGTGGGTCGGACCCGGGGAGCTGTTTTTT. This translates into CASRWVGPGELFF.

The chain has TRBV30 and TRBJ2-7, with TRBD2 identical over 12 bases. Per germline, CDR1 GTSNPN and CDR2 SVGIG (reference sequence). The V gene end was trimmed by 5 bases and the J gene end by 2 bases; junction bases not matched to a gene: 4. This CDR3 comprises 14 residues. The CDR3 DNA reads as TGTGCCTGGGGCCTAGCGGGAGGGACCTACGAGCAGTACTTC. Translating it yields CAWGLAGGTYEQYF.

V and J are TRBV25-1 and TRBJ2-2, with a tentative D call TRBD2 (6 bases). Germline V gene data show CDR1 as MGHDK and CDR2 as SYGVNS. V was pared by 7 bases and J by 3 bases, with 18 bases between. The CDR3 has 16 amino acids. CDR3 bases: TGTGCCAGCACCCGCTCCGGTGCGGGATACACCGGGGAGCTGTTTTTT. Encoded protein: CASTRSGAGYTGELFF.

Points on this clone: The identical CDR3 is also encoded by other nucleotide sequences in the sample. V usage is TRBV18 and J usage is TRBJ1-5; a weak D match, TRBD1 (6 bases). Looked up from germline, CDR1 is KGHSH and CDR2 is LQKENI. The germline V and J ends were trimmed by 3 bases and 4 bases, with 13 bases remaining between them. The CDR3 is made up of 15 amino acids. CDR3 bases: TGTGCCAGCTCACCGGGGGGGCAAGGGAATCAGCCCCAGCATTTT. Translation: CASSPGGQGNQPQHF. Full variable domain (remainder filled in from reference TRBV18 and TRBJ1-5): NAGVMQNPRHLVRRRGQEARLRCSPMKGHSHVYWYRQLPEEGLKFMVYLQKENIIDESGMPKERFSAEFPKEGPSILRIQQVVRGDSAAYFCASSPGGQGNQPQHFGDGTRLSIL.

The V call is TRBV5-1, the J call TRBJ2-5; 7 positions agree with TRBD1. CDR1 is SGHRS and CDR2 is YFSETQ in the germline V gene. CDR3 length: 16 amino acids. V was clipped by 0 bases and J by 4 bases; unmatched bases: 9. CDR3 sequence: CASSLDLGGRGETQYF. In DNA form, the CDR3 reads TGCGCCAGCAGCTTGGACCTAGGGGGCAGGGGAGAGACCCAGTACTTC.